One and the same sample provided the 19 T cell receptor beta chains below, sequenced in a study of blood T cell repertoires in COVID-19. Only in-frame clones appear in the TCRdb table, and some are missing; sequencing was by immunoSEQ multiplex PCR. The table includes about 45,000 clones, 92% detected once. The sequencing input was peripheral blood. The receptors were gathered from a human donor in a cohort sampled during active COVID-19.

This sequence joins TRBV19 and TRBJ2-1; D not resolved. This CDR3 region has 11 residues. V shed 7 bases and J shed 11 bases, with 12 bases lying between them. Germline CDR1 is LNHDA and CDR2 is SQIVND (reference sequence). CDR3 sequence (DNA): TGTGCCAGTAACGATCGAGCCCAGCAGTTCTTC. Protein product: CASNDRAQQFF. Full variable domain (rest looked up from reference TRBV19 and TRBJ2-1): DGGITQSPKYLFRKEGQNVTLSCEQNLNHDAMYWYRQDPGQGLRLIYYSQIVNDFQKGDIAEGYSVSREKKESFPLTVTSAQKNPTAFYLCASNDRAQQFFGPGTRLTVL.

This clone occurred a few times. V gene TRBV16 combines with J gene TRBJ2-7; 8 positions agree with TRBD2. Germline loops: CDR1 KGHSY, CDR2 FQNENV. With V trimmed by 4 bases and J by 2 bases, 10 bases remained unmatched. The CDR3 length is 16 residues. The DNA of the CDR3 is TGTGCCAGCAGCCCGTCGGGGGGGCTACTTACCTACGAGCAGTACTTC. Its translation: CASSPSGGLLTYEQYF.

The genes are TRBV28 and TRBJ2-7, with D maybe TRBD2 (6 bases). Germline assignment: CDR1 MDHEN and CDR2 SYDVKM. The V end was cut by 3 bases, the J end by 2 bases, with 17 bases between. The CDR3 spans 16 residues. The CDR3 loop is CASSFNLAGLTYEQYF. The CDR3 bases are TGTGCCAGCAGTTTCAATCTGGCGGGGTTGACCTACGAGCAGTACTTC.

This chain links TRBV4-2 with TRBJ2-1; 9 positions agree with TRBD2. Germline loops: CDR1 LGHNA, CDR2 YNFKEQ. This CDR3 has 15 residues. V lost 3 bases and J lost 2; bases outside the gene matches: 2. The CDR3 loop is CASSHRTSAYNEQFF. For the CDR3, the DNA is TGTGCCAGCAGCCACCGGACTAGCGCCTACAATGAGCAGTTCTTC.

The CDR3 region has the DNA TGTGCCAGCAGCCAAGTCCGGAACACTGAAGCTTTCTTT. Translated: CASSQVRNTEAFF. V gene TRBV14 combines with J gene TRBJ1-1; D not resolved. Germline CDR1 SGHDN, CDR2 FVKESK. Trimming stripped 1 base from V and 1 base from J, with 4 bases between. The CDR3 is 13 residues long. Filled out from reference TRBV14 and TRBJ1-1, the complete variable domain reads EAGVTQFPSHSVIEKGQTVTLRCDPISGHDNLYWYRRVMGKEIKFLLHFVKESKQDESGMPNNRFLAERTGGTYSTLKVQPAELEDSGVYFCASSQVRNTEAFFGQGTRLTVV.

This clone was detected only once. The genes are TRBV19 and TRBJ2-7; D might be TRBD2 (5 bases). This CDR3 spans 13 amino acids. Germline assignment: CDR1 LNHDA and CDR2 SQIVND (reference sequence). V dropped 4 bases and J dropped 6 bases, with 13 bases sitting between them. For the CDR3, the DNA is TGTGCCAGTAGTAACCCCCCGGGGTTCGAGCAGTACTTC. Translated: CASSNPPGFEQYF.

J is TRBJ1-6 and V is TRBV28, with 7 nucleotides matching TRBD1. Germline CDR1 and CDR2: MDHEN and SYDVKM. J lost 6 bases, V lost 8 bases, and 10 bases had no gene match. The CDR3 contains 15 residues. The CDR3 DNA is TGTGCCAGCTCCCTAGGGGGGACAGTTAATTCACCCCTCCACTTT. It is translated as CASSLGGTVNSPLHF.

The chain joins TRBV4-3 to TRBJ1-3, with 9 nucleotides matching TRBD1. After removal of 3 bases from V and 1 base from J, the junction contained 7 bases not matched to a gene. The CDR3 has 17 amino acids. Germline assignment: CDR1 LGHNA and CDR2 YSLEER. The CDR3 is CASSQNTGGASGNTIYF. The CDR3 coding sequence is TGCGCCAGCAGCCAGAACACAGGGGGCGCGTCTGGAAACACCATATATTTT.

The chain carries TRBV2 and TRBJ2-7; tentatively, D is TRBD1 (5 bases). Germline CDR1 reads SNHLY; CDR2 reads FYNNEI. Trimming took off 4 bases at V and 0 bases at J, with 10 bases between the two ends. CDR3 length: 14 amino acids. CDR3 sequence reads: CASSGDSDSYEQYF. The CDR3 DNA reads TGTGCCAGCAGTGGAGACAGCGACTCCTACGAGCAGTACTTC.

V gene TRBV29-1 combines with J gene TRBJ2-1; 14 bases match TRBD2. V was pared by 7 bases and J by 8 bases, with 10 bases of the junction left unmatched. This CDR3 has 15 residues. CDR1 and CDR2 (germline): SQVTM, ANQGSEA. DNA for the CDR3: TGCAGCGGAGCGTTGGGGACTAGCGGGGGCGATGAGCAGTTCTTC. It translates to CSGALGTSGGDEQFF.

This chain uses TRBV21-1 with TRBJ1-3; the DNA was not used to check the table's D call, TRBD1. TRBV21-1 is a documented pseudogene. The CDR3 runs 15 residues. The CDR3 sequence: CASSKPPRTGNTIYF. CDR3 nucleotides: TGTGCCAGCAGCAAACCACCCAGGACTGGAAACACCATATATTTT.

The chain links TRBV10-3 to TRBJ1-6; a weak D match, TRBD1 (6 bases). The germline V gene encodes CDR1 ENHRY and CDR2 SYGVKD. Trimming removed 3 bases at V and 10 bases at J, with 16 bases between. CDR3 length: 15 amino acids. The CDR3, as DNA: TGTGCCATCAGTGAACTAGGACAGAGTCGGTCACCCCTCCACTTT. It codes for CAISELGQSRSPLHF.

This chain joins TRBV30 and TRBJ2-7; 16 nucleotides line up with TRBD2. V was clipped by 2 bases and J by 3 bases; unmatched bases: 13. CDR1 is GTSNPN, CDR2 SVGIG, per germline (reference sequence). The CDR3 is 19 residues long. As DNA, the CDR3 is TGTGCCTGGAGTTTAAGAGGGACTAGCGGGAGGGCCCACCTCTACGAGCAGTACTTC. Amino acids: CAWSLRGTSGRAHLYEQYF.

This clone was recorded only once. The J gene is TRBJ2-7, the V gene TRBV18; no reliable D call. CDR3 length: 14 amino acids. CDR1 is KGHSH and CDR2 is LQKENI in the germline V gene. Trimming shortened V by 3 bases and J by 6 bases, and 15 bases separated the two germline ends. CDR3 in amino acids: CASSPFASGVEQYF. CDR3 DNA sequence: TGTGCCAGCTCACCTTTCGCCTCCGGAGTCGAGCAGTACTTC.

The chain is built from TRBV9 and TRBJ2-5, with D possibly being TRBD2 (6 bases). Germline CDR1 reads SGDLS; CDR2 reads YYNGEE. The CDR3 loop spans 15 amino acids. Deletions cut 0 bases from V and 2 bases from J, with 11 bases between. This CDR3 reads CASSVATGTQETQYF. CDR3 DNA sequence: TGTGCCAGCAGCGTAGCCACGGGGACTCAAGAGACCCAGTACTTC.

This sequence joins TRBV2 and TRBJ1-4; D is uncertain. Germline-derived CDR1 and CDR2 are SNHLY and FYNNEI. The CDR3 consists of 11 residues. Trimming took 7 bases from V and 8 from J, leaving 8 bases between them. CDR3 bases: TGTGCCAGCACGATACGGGAAAAACTGTTTTTT. Translation: CASTIREKLFF.

V and J are TRBV15 and TRBJ1-3; D is ambiguous. This CDR3 is 15 amino acids long. Trimming took 0 bases from V and 2 from J, leaving 8 bases between them. Germline CDR1 reads LNHNV; CDR2 reads YYDKDF (reference sequence). CDR3 DNA: TGTGCCACCAGCAGAGACAGGTCACCTGGAAACACCATATATTTT. Amino acids: CATSRDRSPGNTIYF.

The chain joins TRBV18 to TRBJ2-2, with TRBD1 as a possible D gene (5 bases). CDR1 is KGHSH, CDR2 LQKENI, per germline. The CDR3 is 17 residues long. Trimming took off 4 bases at V and 1 base at J, with 16 bases between the two ends. CDR3 loop: CASSHSLTAQNTGELFF. DNA of the CDR3: TGTGCCAGCTCACACTCGCTGACAGCCCAGAACACCGGGGAGCTGTTTTTT.

This sequence joins TRBV4-3 and TRBJ2-2; 8 bases map to TRBD2. Per germline, CDR1 LGHNA and CDR2 YSLEER. CDR3 length equals 17 residues. V lost 4 bases to trimming and J lost 0 bases; unmatched junction nucleotides: 7. CDR3 in amino acids: CASSPRTSSANTGELFF. The CDR3 DNA follows: TGCGCCAGCAGCCCAAGGACTAGCAGCGCGAACACCGGGGAGCTGTTTTTT.